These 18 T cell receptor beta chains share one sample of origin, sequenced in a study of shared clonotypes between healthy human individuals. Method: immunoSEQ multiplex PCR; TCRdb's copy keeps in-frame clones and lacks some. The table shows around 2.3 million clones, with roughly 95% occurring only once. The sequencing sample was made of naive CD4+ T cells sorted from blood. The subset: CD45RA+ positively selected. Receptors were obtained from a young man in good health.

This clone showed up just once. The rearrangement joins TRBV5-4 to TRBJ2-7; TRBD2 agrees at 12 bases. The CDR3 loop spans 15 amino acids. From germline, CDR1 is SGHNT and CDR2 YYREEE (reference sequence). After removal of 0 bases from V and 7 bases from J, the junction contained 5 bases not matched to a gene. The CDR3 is CASSLGLAGVREQYF. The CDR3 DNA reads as TGTGCCAGCAGCTTGGGACTAGCGGGGGTAAGGGAGCAGTACTTC.

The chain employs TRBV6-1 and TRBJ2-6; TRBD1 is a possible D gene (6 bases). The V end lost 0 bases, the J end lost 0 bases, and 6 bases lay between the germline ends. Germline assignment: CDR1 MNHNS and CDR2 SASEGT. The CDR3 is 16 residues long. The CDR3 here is CASSEAGASGANVLTF. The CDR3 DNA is TGTGCCAGCAGTGAAGCGGGGGCCTCTGGGGCCAACGTCCTGACTTTC.

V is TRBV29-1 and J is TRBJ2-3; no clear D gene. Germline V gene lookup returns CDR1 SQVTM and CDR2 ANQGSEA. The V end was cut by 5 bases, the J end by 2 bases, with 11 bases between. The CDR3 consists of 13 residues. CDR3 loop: CSVYGPNTDTQYF. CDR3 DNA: TGCAGCGTTTACGGCCCTAACACAGATACGCAGTATTTT.

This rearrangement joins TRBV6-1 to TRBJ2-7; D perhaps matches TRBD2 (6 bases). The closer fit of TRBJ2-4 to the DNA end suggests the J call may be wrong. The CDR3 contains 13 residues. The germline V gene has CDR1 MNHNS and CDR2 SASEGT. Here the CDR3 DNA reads TGTGCCAGCAGGCTACGGGGGTCGGACATTCAGTACTTC. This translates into CASRLRGSDIQYF.

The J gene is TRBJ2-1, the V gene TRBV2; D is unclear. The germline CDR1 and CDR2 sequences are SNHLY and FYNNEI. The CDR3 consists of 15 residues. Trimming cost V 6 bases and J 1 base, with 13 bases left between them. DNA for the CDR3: TGTGCCAGCAGAGGGAAGGATGGATCCTACAATGAGCAGTTCTTC. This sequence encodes CASRGKDGSYNEQFF.

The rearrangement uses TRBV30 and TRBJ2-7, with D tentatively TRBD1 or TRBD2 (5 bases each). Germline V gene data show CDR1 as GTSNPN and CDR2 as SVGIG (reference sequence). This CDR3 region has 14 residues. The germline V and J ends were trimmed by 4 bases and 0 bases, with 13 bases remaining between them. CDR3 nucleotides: TGTGCCTGGACTCAATTCGGGACCTCCTACGAGCAGTACTTC. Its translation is CAWTQFGTSYEQYF.

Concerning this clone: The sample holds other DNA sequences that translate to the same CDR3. The CDR3 sequence: CASSLASGNYGYTF. The CDR3 DNA reads as TGTGCCAGCAGCTTAGCGTCCGGTAACTATGGCTACACCTTC. The chain couples TRBV7-9 to TRBJ1-2; no firm D call. Germline-derived CDR1 and CDR2 are SEHNR and FQNEAQ (reference sequence). V shed 0 bases and J shed 1 base, with 6 bases lying between them. The CDR3 is 14 residues long. The full variable domain, rest sourced from reference TRBV7-9 and TRBJ1-2, is DTGVSQNPRHKITKRGQNVTFRCDPISEHNRLYWYRQTLGQGPEFLTYFQNEAQLEKSRLLSDRFSAERPKGSFSTLEIQRTEQGDSAMYLCASSLASGNYGYTFGSGTRLTVV.

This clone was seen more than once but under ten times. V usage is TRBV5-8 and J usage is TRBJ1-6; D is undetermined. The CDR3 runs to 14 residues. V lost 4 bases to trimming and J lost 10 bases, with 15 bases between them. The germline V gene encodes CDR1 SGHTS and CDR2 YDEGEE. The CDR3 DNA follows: TGTGCCAGCAGCCTAGAGGGAAGAGGATCACCCCTCCACTTT. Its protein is CASSLEGRGSPLHF. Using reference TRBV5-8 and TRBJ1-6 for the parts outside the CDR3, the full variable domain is EAGVTQSPTHLIKTRGQQATLRCSPISGHTSVYWYQQALGLGLQFLLWYDEGEERNRGNFPPRFSGRQFPNYSSELNVNALELEDSALYLCASSLEGRGSPLHFGNGTRLTVT.

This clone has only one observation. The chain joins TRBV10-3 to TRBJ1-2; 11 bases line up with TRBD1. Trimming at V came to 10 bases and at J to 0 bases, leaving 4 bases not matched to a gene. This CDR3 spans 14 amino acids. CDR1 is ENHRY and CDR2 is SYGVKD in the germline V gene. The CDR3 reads CATGQGAANYGYTF. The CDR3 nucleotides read TGTGCCACCGGACAGGGGGCGGCTAACTATGGCTACACCTTC.

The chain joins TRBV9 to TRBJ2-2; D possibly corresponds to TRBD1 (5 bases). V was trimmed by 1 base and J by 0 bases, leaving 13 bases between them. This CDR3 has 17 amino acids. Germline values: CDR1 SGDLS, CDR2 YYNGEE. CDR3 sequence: CASSVFVLTANTGELFF. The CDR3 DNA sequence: TGTGCCAGCAGCGTATTCGTCCTGACAGCGAACACCGGGGAGCTGTTTTTT.

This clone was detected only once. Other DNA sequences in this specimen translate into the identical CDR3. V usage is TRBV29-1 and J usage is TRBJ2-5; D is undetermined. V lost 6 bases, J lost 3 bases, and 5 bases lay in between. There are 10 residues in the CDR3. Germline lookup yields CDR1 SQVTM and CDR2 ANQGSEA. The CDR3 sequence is CSVAEETQYF. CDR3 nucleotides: TGCAGCGTGGCAGAAGAGACCCAGTACTTC.

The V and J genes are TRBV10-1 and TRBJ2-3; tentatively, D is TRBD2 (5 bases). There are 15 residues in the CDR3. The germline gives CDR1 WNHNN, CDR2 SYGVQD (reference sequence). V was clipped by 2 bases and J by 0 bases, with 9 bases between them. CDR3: CASSEGETSTDTQYF. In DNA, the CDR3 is TGCGCCAGCAGTGAGGGGGAGACTAGCACAGATACGCAGTATTTT.

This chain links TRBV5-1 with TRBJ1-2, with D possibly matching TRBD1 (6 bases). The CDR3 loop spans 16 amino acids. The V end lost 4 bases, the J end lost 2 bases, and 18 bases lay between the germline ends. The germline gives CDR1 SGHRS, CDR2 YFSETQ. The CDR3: CASSQRTDNRNYGYTF. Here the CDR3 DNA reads TGCGCCAGCAGCCAAAGGACAGATAATAGGAACTATGGCTACACCTTC.

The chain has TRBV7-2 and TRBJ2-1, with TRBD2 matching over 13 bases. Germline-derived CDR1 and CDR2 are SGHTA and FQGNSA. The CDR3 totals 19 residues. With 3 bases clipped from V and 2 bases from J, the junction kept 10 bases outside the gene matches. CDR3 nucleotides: TGTGCCAGCAGCTTGGCGTGGGGGACTAGCGGGGTTCCCTACAATGAGCAGTTCTTC. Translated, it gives CASSLAWGTSGVPYNEQFF.

CDR3: CASSATGYEQYF. DNA of the CDR3: TGTGCCAGCTCAGCGACAGGGTACGAGCAGTACTTC. The chain has TRBV18 and TRBJ2-7; TRBD1 matches 7 bases. CDR1 KGHSH and CDR2 LQKENI come from the germline V gene. The CDR3 is 12 residues long. Trimming took 5 bases from V and 4 from J; bases not matched to a gene: 2.

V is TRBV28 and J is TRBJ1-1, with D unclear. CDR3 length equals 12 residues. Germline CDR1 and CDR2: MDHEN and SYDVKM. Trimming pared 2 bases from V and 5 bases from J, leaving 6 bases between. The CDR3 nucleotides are TGTGCCAGCAGTTTAATGAGGACTGAAGCTTTCTTT. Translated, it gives CASSLMRTEAFF.

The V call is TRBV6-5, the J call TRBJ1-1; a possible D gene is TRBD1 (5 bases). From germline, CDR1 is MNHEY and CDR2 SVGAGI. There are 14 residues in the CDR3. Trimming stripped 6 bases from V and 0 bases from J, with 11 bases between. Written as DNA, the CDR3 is TGTGCCAGCAGCAAGACGGACATGAACACTGAAGCTTTCTTT. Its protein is CASSKTDMNTEAFF.

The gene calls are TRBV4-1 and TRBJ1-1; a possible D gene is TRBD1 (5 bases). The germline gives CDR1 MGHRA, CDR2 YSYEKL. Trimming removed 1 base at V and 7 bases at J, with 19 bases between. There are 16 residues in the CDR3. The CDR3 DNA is TGCGCCAGCAGCCAAGTAGGGCTGCGGCAGGGAGGTGAAGCTTTCTTT. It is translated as CASSQVGLRQGGEAFF.